Listed below are T cell receptor beta chains from one sample, sequenced in a study of cytotoxic CD8 clonotypes in ibrutinib-treated CLL. Profiling relied on immunoSEQ multiplex PCR, and the TCRdb table lists in-frame clones only, not all of them. The sample records around 140,000 clones, roughly 80% being singletons. This specimen was PBMCs, taken after 12 months of ibrutinib treatment. Receptor source: a human donor with chronic lymphocytic leukemia. Each CDR3 is given with its conserved first and last residue. The D gene is left open where the match is weak. Clone size appears in some rows only: once, few, many, or a class for an expanded clone.

size	D	V	J	CDR3	DNA
NA	TRBD1	TRBV7-9	TRBJ1-1	CASSKQGYEAFF	TGTGCCAGCAGCAAACAGGGGTATGAAGCTTTCTTT
NA	TRBD2	TRBV7-9	TRBJ2-2	CASSRSGTSAITGELFF	TGTGCCAGCAGCCGTTCCGGGACTAGCGCAATCACCGGGGAGCTGTTTTTT
NA	TRBD1	TRBV9	TRBJ2-1	CASSVAPTRDRSYEQFF	TGTGCCAGCAGCGTAGCCCCTACTCGGGACAGGTCATATGAGCAGTTCTTC
NA	TRBD1	TRBV30	TRBJ1-3	CAWSVAYRGSGNTIYF	TGTGCCTGGAGTGTAGCATACAGGGGCTCTGGAAACACCATATATTTT
NA	TRBD1	TRBV4-2	TRBJ1-2	CASGTGQTNYGYTF	TGTGCCAGCGGAACGGGACAGACCAACTATGGCTACACCTTC
NA	NA	TRBV27	TRBJ1-3	CASSQKRAGNTIYF	TGTGCCAGCAGCCAGAAGCGCGCCGGAAACACCATATATTTT
few	NA	TRBV7-8	TRBJ1-1	CASSFSDPNTEAFF	TGTGCCAGCAGCTTTTCAGACCCGAACACTGAAGCTTTCTTT
NA	NA	TRBV19	TRBJ1-2	CASSTGMRYGYTF	TGTGCCAGTAGTACGGGTATGCGGTATGGCTACACCTTC
NA	TRBD2	TRBV7-6	TRBJ2-7	CASSEASGRAYEQYF	TGTGCCAGCAGCGAGGCTAGCGGGAGGGCCTACGAGCAGTACTTC
NA	NA	TRBV4-1	TRBJ2-2	CASSLTLAASNGELFF	TGCGCCAGCAGCCTTACTTTAGCGGCTTCCAACGGGGAGCTGTTTTTT
NA	TRBD1	TRBV25-1	TRBJ1-1	CASGDRAQAFF	TGTGCCAGCGGGGACAGGGCACAAGCTTTCTTT
few	TRBD1	TRBV7-9	TRBJ2-7	CASSVQGVPYEQYF	TGTGCCAGCAGCGTTCAGGGGGTCCCGTACGAGCAGTACTTC
NA	NA	TRBV7-9	TRBJ1-1	CASSPPRNSRNTEAFF	TGTGCCAGCAGCCCCCCGAGAAACTCTAGGAACACTGAAGCTTTCTTT
NA	NA	TRBV6-5	TRBJ2-7	CAISESAYEQYF	TGTGCCATCAGTGAGTCTGCCTACGAGCAGTACTTC
once	NA	TRBV20-1	TRBJ2-7	CSASGSLEQYF	TGCAGTGCTAGCGGGAGTCTCGAGCAGTACTTC
NA	NA	TRBV30	TRBJ2-7	CAWSKGSYEQYF	TGTGCCTGGTCCAAAGGTTCCTACGAGCAGTACTTC
NA	NA	TRBV7-9	TRBJ2-5	CASSLEALRETQYF	TGTGCCAGCAGCTTAGAAGCACTACGAGAGACCCAGTACTTC
few	TRBD2	TRBV18	TRBJ2-5	CASSPTTSGAWETQYF	TGTGCCAGCTCACCAACAACTAGCGGGGCGTGGGAGACCCAGTACTTC
NA	TRBD1	TRBV9	TRBJ2-7	CASSLTGTGNSYEQYF	TGTGCCAGCAGCTTGACCGGGACAGGGAATTCCTACGAGCAGTACTTC
NA	NA	TRBV27	TRBJ1-4	CASSLWQGHEKLFF	TGTGCCAGCAGTTTATGGCAGGGGCATGAAAAACTGTTTTTT
NA	TRBD2	TRBV15	TRBJ2-1	CATSSDLEREGPYDEQFF	TGTGCCACCAGCAGTGACCTTGAGCGGGAGGGGCCCTACGATGAGCAGTTCTTC
NA	NA	TRBV7-9	TRBJ1-3	CASSLVGGSSGNTIYF	TGTGCCAGCAGCTTAGTGGGGGGGAGCTCTGGAAACACCATATATTTT
once	TRBD1	TRBV5-1	TRBJ1-3	CASSFVTGADGIYF	TGCGCCAGCAGCTTCGTGACAGGGGCGGACGGGATATATTTT
NA	NA	TRBV10-3	TRBJ2-1	CATRQGMAAGDPYNEQFF	TGTGCCACGAGACAGGGGATGGCAGCGGGAGATCCTTACAATGAGCAGTTCTTC
NA	TRBD1	TRBV5-1	TRBJ2-7	CASSLGDSFYEQYF	TGCGCCAGCAGCTTGGGGGACAGCTTCTACGAGCAGTACTTC
NA	TRBD2	TRBV9	TRBJ2-1	CASSGFRAGGEQFF	TGTGCCAGCAGCGGATTTCGAGCGGGAGGTGAGCAGTTCTTC
NA	NA	TRBV5-1	TRBJ2-6	CASEQGSSGANVLTF	TGCGCCAGCGAGCAGGGGTCCTCTGGGGCCAACGTCCTGACTTTC
NA	TRBD1	TRBV6-6	TRBJ2-7	CASRRDRPYEQYF	TGTGCCAGCAGAAGGGACAGACCATACGAGCAGTACTTC
NA	NA	TRBV18	TRBJ2-3	CASSPYTDTQYF	TGTGCCAGCTCACCCTACACAGATACGCAGTATTTT
few	TRBD1	TRBV15	TRBJ1-3	CATSSGTGAGNTIYF	TGTGCCACCAGCTCCGGGACAGGGGCTGGAAACACCATATATTTT